This T cell receptor beta chain emerged from a study of T cell responses to AZD1222 COVID-19 vaccine. General study results and limits: Only 5 or 6 AZD1222 recipients were seropositive at baseline.

Data came from immunoSEQ multiplex PCR; TCRdb stores just in-frame clones and leaves some out. Of 120,000 to 150,000 clones listed, roughly 88% were seen once; the top ten hold less than 2%. V was trimmed by 2 bases and J by 9 bases, leaving 5 bases between them. The germline gives CDR1 MDHEN, CDR2 SYDVKM. This CDR3 is built from 12 residues. A word on this clone: Its antigen is unknown.

The chain carries TRBV28 and TRBJ1-6, with no clear D. The sequenced sample was peripheral blood, obtained 28 days after the second AZD1222 dose. The receptor was derived from an adult who received the AZD1222 COVID-19 vaccine. The DNA for the CDR3 is TGTGCCAGCAGTTTAGGCGGTTCACCCCTCCACTTT. This gives the protein CASSLGGSPLHF. Looking up the rest from reference TRBV28 and TRBJ1-6 gives the full variable domain: DVKVTQSSRYLVKRTGEKVFLECVQDMDHENMFWYRQDPGLGLRLIYFSYDVKMKEKGDIPEGYSVSREKKERFSLILESASTNQTSMYLCASSLGGSPLHFGNGTRLTVT.